The 14 T cell receptor beta chains below were found in one sample sequenced in a study of blood T cells in healthy people across ages. Sample-barcoded 5' priming and a J-beta primer mix drove a second PCR of about 6 to 12 cycles. TCRdb redid the calling of the 5' RACE reads with MiXCR, one entry per CDR3 protein. The data hold more than 600,000 distinct CDR3 sequences, with roughly 25% observed a single time. This sample also belongs to another study, concerning T cells of mothers and their children.

The specimen sequenced was blood. Receptors were obtained from a boy aged 5-17 years in good health.

The rearrangement uses TRBV12-3 or TRBV12-4 and TRBJ1-4; D is unclear. This CDR3 contains 13 residues. V dropped 2 bases and J dropped 5 bases, with 6 bases sitting between them. CDR3 region: CASSLPQNEKLFF. DNA for the CDR3: TGTGCCAGCAGTTTACCGCAGAATGAAAAACTGTTTTTT.

This clonotype turned up a few times. The chain links TRBV18 to TRBJ2-7; 11 positions agree with TRBD1. Trimming took 3 bases from V and 3 from J; bases not matched to a gene: 4. CDR1 is KGHSH and CDR2 is LQKENI in the germline V gene. The CDR3 covers 15 residues. The CDR3: CASSPMDRGLYEQYF. In DNA, the CDR3 is TGTGCCAGCTCACCGATGGACAGGGGGCTCTACGAGCAGTACTTC.

This clonotype has a single count. The chain has TRBV6-5 and TRBJ2-5; 8 nucleotides match TRBD2. Germline CDR1 and CDR2: MNHEY and SVGAGI. Losses at the gene ends were 4 bases for V and 6 bases for J; bases not matched to a gene: 16. This CDR3 comprises 17 residues. In nucleotides, the CDR3 is TGTGCCAGCAGTTCCCGCCCGGGACTAGGAAGGCCGCAGACCCAGTACTTC. This encodes CASSSRPGLGRPQTQYF.

The rearrangement links TRBV27 to TRBJ2-7; D call uncertain. CDR3 length: 13 residues. Trimming shortened V by 7 bases and J by 1 base, and 11 bases separated the two germline ends. In germline, CDR1 is MNHEY, CDR2 SMNVEV (reference sequence). CDR3 amino acids: CASISTKSYEQYF. DNA of the CDR3: TGTGCCAGCATTAGCACAAAATCCTACGAGCAGTACTTC.

This clonotype has a handful of counts. This chain connects TRBV5-1 to TRBJ2-5, with D possibly TRBD1 on 5 matching bases. The J call may be wrong; the DNA end is better matched by TRBJ2-7. From germline, CDR1 is SGHRS and CDR2 YFSETQ. The CDR3 has 14 residues. CDR3 loop: CASSLESGYNEQYF. CDR3 nucleotide sequence: TGCGCCAGCAGCTTGGAGTCAGGGTACAACGAGCAGTACTTC.

The J gene is TRBJ1-4, the V gene TRBV5-1, with D unresolved. The CDR3 has 13 residues. V shed 4 bases and J shed 7 bases, with 11 bases lying between them. Germline V CDR1 and CDR2: SGHRS, YFSETQ. DNA of the CDR3: TGCGCCAGCAGCCAGAGATCCGGTGAAAAACTGTTTTTT. Amino acid sequence: CASSQRSGEKLFF.

V gene TRBV12-3 or TRBV12-4 combines with J gene TRBJ2-5, with 7 bases fitting TRBD2. Germline trimming cut 5 bases from V and 3 bases from J; bases unmatched to any gene: 9. The CDR3 runs 15 residues. The CDR3 sequence: CASSPPGLTKETQYF. As DNA, the CDR3 is TGTGCCAGCAGTCCGCCGGGACTAACAAAAGAGACCCAGTACTTC.

In this sample, this clonotype turned up a few times. The V and J genes are TRBV28 and TRBJ1-5; D is ambiguous. The CDR3 spans 12 residues. The germline V and J ends were trimmed by 11 bases and 3 bases, with 11 bases remaining between them. Germline assignment: CDR1 MDHEN and CDR2 SYDVKM. The CDR3 DNA reads as TGTGCCGGCTCGGCTATCAATCAGCCCCAGCATTTT. Translation gives CAGSAINQPQHF.

This clonotype was detected a few times. The rearrangement links TRBV6-4 to TRBJ2-2; the match to TRBD1 covers 7 bases. Germline V lookup: CDR1 MRHNA, CDR2 SNTAGT. The CDR3 length is 14 residues. The trim removed 2 bases at V and 6 bases at J, leaving 3 bases unmatched. CDR3 coding DNA: TGTGCCAGCAGTGACGGTACAGGGGCCGGGGAGCTGTTTTTT. Protein: CASSDGTGAGELFF.

The rearrangement joins TRBV4-1 to TRBJ2-7, with 12 bases lining up with TRBD2. J gave up 3 bases and V 1 base, and 1 base lay outside the gene matches. The CDR3 totals 15 residues. The germline gives CDR1 MGHRA, CDR2 YSYEKL. This CDR3 reads CASSQVLAGGYEQYF. CDR3 DNA sequence: TGCGCCAGCAGCCAAGTACTAGCGGGAGGCTACGAGCAGTACTTC.

The chain recombines TRBV11-2 with TRBJ2-1; D not certain. Germline loops: CDR1 SGHAT, CDR2 FQNNGV. The CDR3 is 15 residues long. With 0 bases removed from V and 3 bases from J, the gap between germline ends came to 9 bases. DNA of the CDR3: TGTGCCAGCAGCTTAGAGGCGGAGAACTACAATGAGCAGTTCTTC. Protein sequence: CASSLEAENYNEQFF.

The chain has TRBV2 and TRBJ2-5; no clear D. The CDR3 has 13 amino acids. Deletions cut 4 bases from V and 5 bases from J, with 11 bases between. Germline V gene sequence: CDR1 SNHLY, CDR2 FYNNEI. DNA for the CDR3: TGTGCCAGCAGTGGATTAGGGATCGAGACCCAGTACTTC. Its translation: CASSGLGIETQYF.

This clonotype has just a few counts. The genes are TRBV20-1 and TRBJ2-7; the D is unclear. The CDR3 sequence is 14 residues long. Trimming took 0 bases from V and 6 from J, leaving 15 bases between them. Per germline, CDR1 DFQATT and CDR2 SNEGSKA (reference sequence). For the CDR3, the DNA is TGCAGTGCTAGAGATTGGTTAGCCCTAGGCGAGCAGTACTTC. It is translated as CSARDWLALGEQYF.

This clonotype has more than one count but fewer than ten. This chain connects TRBV20-1 to TRBJ2-1; TRBD2 matches at 8 bases. V was clipped by 1 base and J by 1 base; unmatched bases: 9. Germline CDR1 is DFQATT and CDR2 is SNEGSKA (reference sequence). This CDR3 is built from 17 residues. In DNA form, the CDR3 reads TGCAGTGCTAGAGTCCCCAGCGGGAGTTTTTCCTACAATGAGCAGTTCTTC. It specifies CSARVPSGSFSYNEQFF.